This entry lists 32 T cell receptor beta chains sequenced from one sample in a study of OX40 agonist ivuxolimab in advanced cancers. The repertoire was sequenced with immunoSEQ multiplex PCR; TCRdb's copy has only in-frame clones and lacks some. Altogether under 85,000 clones are present, roughly 84% being singletons, with the ten largest covering 7.5% to 9%. The sequences come from CD4+ or CD8+ T cells sorted from blood, collected in a trial of the OX40 agonist ivuxolimab. These receptors all come from an adult with an advanced solid tumor such as melanoma, head and neck, liver or kidney cancer.

The chain recombines TRBV19 with TRBJ2-7; tentative D call: TRBD2 (5 bases). Trimming left V 4 bases short and J 0 bases short, with 13 bases between. This CDR3 comprises 15 residues. Germline CDR1 reads LNHDA; CDR2 reads SQIVND (reference sequence). In DNA form, the CDR3 reads TGTGCCAGTAGTACGAGGGTCGAACTCTCCTACGAGCAGTACTTC. Amino acids: CASSTRVELSYEQYF.

V usage is TRBV10-3 and J usage is TRBJ1-1, with D hard to call. The ends were cut back, 5 bases at V and 3 bases at J, with 10 bases in the middle. From germline, CDR1 is ENHRY and CDR2 SYGVKD. This CDR3 contains 13 residues. The CDR3 bases are TGTGCCATCAGTCTCGGTGACCACACTGAAGCTTTCTTT. Translation: CAISLGDHTEAFF.

This rearrangement joins TRBV7-2 to TRBJ1-6; 8 positions match TRBD1. CDR3 length equals 15 residues. From germline, CDR1 is SGHTA and CDR2 FQGNSA. V lost 3 bases and J lost 9; bases outside the gene matches: 7. CDR3 amino acids: CASSLRTGRGSPLHF. The CDR3 region has the DNA TGTGCCAGCAGCTTGCGGACAGGGAGGGGTTCACCCCTCCACTTT.

The chain joins TRBV28 to TRBJ2-1, with 10 bases lining up with TRBD2. The CDR3 is 15 residues long. Germline CDR1 and CDR2: MDHEN and SYDVKM. J lost 5 bases, V lost 4 bases, and 5 bases had no gene match. The CDR3 loop is CASSSLTSGDNEQFF. As DNA, the CDR3 is TGTGCCAGCAGTTCCCTTACTAGCGGGGACAATGAGCAGTTCTTC.

The gene calls are TRBV4-2 and TRBJ2-7; 13 nucleotides align to TRBD2. Germline trimming cut 4 bases from V and 5 bases from J; bases unmatched to any gene: 8. Germline CDR1 and CDR2: LGHNA and YNFKEQ. The CDR3 covers 16 residues. The CDR3 coding sequence is TGTGCCAGCAGCCCTGGACTAGCGGGAGTGGGCCACGAGCAGTACTTC. Translating it yields CASSPGLAGVGHEQYF.

The CDR3 loop is CASSRAWETGSYNEQFF. CDR3 bases: TGCGCCAGCAGCCGCGCCTGGGAGACAGGGTCCTACAATGAGCAGTTCTTC. The chain couples TRBV4-3 to TRBJ2-1, with 7 bases aligning to TRBD1. CDR1 LGHNA and CDR2 YSLEER come from the germline V gene. The CDR3 has 17 amino acids. V lost 4 bases and J lost 1; bases outside the gene matches: 10.

This clone was seen only a few times. V is TRBV11-3 and J is TRBJ2-2, with 8 bases aligning to TRBD2. The CDR3 is made up of 14 amino acids. From germline, CDR1 is SGHNT and CDR2 YENEEA. Trimming at V came to 7 bases and at J to 5 bases, leaving 6 bases not matched to a gene. The CDR3 sequence is CASTSERETGELFF. The CDR3 nucleotides read TGTGCCAGCACCTCGGAGCGGGAGACCGGGGAGCTGTTTTTT.

Regarding this clone: Germline is not matched at one junction end, which may reflect a read error. This rearrangement joins TRBV7-7 to TRBJ2-2; D unresolved. In germline, CDR1 is SSHAT, CDR2 FNYEAQ (reference sequence). This CDR3 comprises 13 residues. CDR3 coding DNA: TGTGCTAGCAGCTTACGAGACACCGGGGAGCTGTTTTTT. Its protein is CASSLRDTGELFF.

The chain has TRBV28 and TRBJ2-7; tentative D call: TRBD1 (6 bases). Between the trimmed V and J ends, which lost 3 bases and 0 bases, there was a span of 12 bases. Germline CDR1 and CDR2: MDHEN and SYDVKM. The CDR3 runs 15 residues. The CDR3 DNA reads TGTGCCAGCAGTTTGTGGGACATGGGCTCCTACGAGCAGTACTTC. It translates to CASSLWDMGSYEQYF.

This rearrangement joins TRBV7-2 to TRBJ2-1, with 7 positions matching TRBD1. The CDR3 has 15 amino acids. With 5 bases clipped from V and 0 bases from J, the junction kept 4 bases outside the gene matches. CDR1 is SGHTA, CDR2 FQGNSA, per germline. CDR3 residues: CASSRAGGSYNEQFF. CDR3 bases: TGTGCCAGCAGCCGAGCAGGGGGCTCCTACAATGAGCAGTTCTTC.

This rearrangement joins TRBV30 to TRBJ1-3, with D possibly matching TRBD1 (5 bases). The germline gives CDR1 GTSNPN, CDR2 SVGIG (reference sequence). This CDR3 contains 16 residues. V was clipped by 4 bases and J by 1 base, with 17 bases between them. In nucleotides, the CDR3 is TGTGCCTGGAACTCCGGGACCGGAGGTTCTGGAAACACCATATATTTT. It translates to CAWNSGTGGSGNTIYF.

J is TRBJ1-2 and V is TRBV7-2; 7 positions match TRBD1. This CDR3 has 16 amino acids. Germline loops: CDR1 SGHTA, CDR2 FQGNSA. The V segment lost 0 bases and the J segment 3 bases; nucleotides outside the gene matches: 7. The CDR3 bases are TGTGCCAGCAGCTTAGCGGGGAGGGGGCGCGACTATGGCTACACCTTC. Translated: CASSLAGRGRDYGYTF.

This clone was counted a few times. This CDR3 is CASSVGTGVATNEKLFF. The DNA for the CDR3 is TGTGCCAGCAGCGTCGGGACAGGAGTTGCAACTAATGAAAAACTGTTTTTT. J is TRBJ1-4 and V is TRBV9; 8 bases are shared with TRBD1. This CDR3 has 17 amino acids. Germline V lookup: CDR1 SGDLS, CDR2 YYNGEE. Losses at the gene ends were 2 bases for V and 0 bases for J; bases not matched to a gene: 6. Complete variable domain (other parts from reference TRBV9 and TRBJ1-4): DSGVTQTPKHLITATGQRVTLRCSPRSGDLSVYWYQQSLDQGLQFLIQYYNGEERAKGNILERFSAQQFPDLHSELNLSSLELGDSALYFCASSVGTGVATNEKLFFGSGTQLSVL.

The rearrangement links TRBV5-4 to TRBJ2-2; the match to TRBD2 covers 10 bases. J was trimmed by 0 bases and V by 0 bases; bases with no gene match: 2. This CDR3 has 17 amino acids. CDR1 is SGHNT and CDR2 is YYREEE in the germline V gene (reference sequence). CDR3 loop: CASSLGLAGTNTGELFF. As DNA, the CDR3 is TGTGCCAGCAGCTTGGGACTAGCGGGTACGAACACCGGGGAGCTGTTTTTT.

This clone showed up just once. The rearrangement links TRBV29-1 to TRBJ1-1, with TRBD1 as a possible D gene (6 bases). V was cut by 7 bases and J by 2 bases, with 11 bases left in between. This CDR3 spans 12 amino acids. The V gene's germline CDR1 is SQVTM and CDR2 ANQGSEA. CDR3 in amino acids: CSARQANTEAFF. CDR3 in DNA: TGCAGCGCCCGACAGGCTAACACTGAAGCTTTCTTT. Complete variable domain (other parts from reference TRBV29-1 and TRBJ1-1): SAVISQKPSRDICQRGTSLTIQCQVDSQVTMMFWYRQQPGQSLTLIATANQGSEATYESGFVIDKFPISRPNLTFSTLTVSNMSPEDSSIYLCSARQANTEAFFGQGTRLTVV.

The rearrangement joins TRBV12-5 to TRBJ2-5; 7 bases map to TRBD2. The trim removed 3 bases at V and 2 bases at J, leaving 3 bases unmatched. The CDR3 runs to 14 residues. Germline CDR1 reads LGHNT; CDR2 reads FRNRAP. CDR3 region: CASGLNGRQETQYF. The CDR3 nucleotides read TGTGCTAGTGGTTTAAACGGGAGGCAAGAGACCCAGTACTTC.

Details on this clone: Because it lacks the conserved phenylalanine or tryptophan at the end, this CDR3 is likely a read error. DNA of the CDR3: TGTGCCAGCAGTTACCGATATTCAGGGAGCTATGGCTACACCCTC. Amino acids: CASSYRYSGSYGYTL. The chain combines TRBV6-5 with TRBJ1-2; TRBD1 might be the D (5 bases). In germline, CDR1 is MNHEY, CDR2 SVGAGI. The V end was cut by 2 bases, the J end by 4 bases, with 14 bases between. The CDR3 totals 15 residues.

The chain uses TRBV13 and TRBJ2-3; 13 bases are shared with TRBD2. CDR3 length equals 18 residues. The germline V gene has CDR1 PRHDT and CDR2 FYEKMQ (reference sequence). J lost 0 bases, V lost 6 bases, and 9 bases had no gene match. CDR3 loop: CASSRTSGSTTSTDTQYF. CDR3 in DNA: TGTGCCAGCAGTCGGACTAGCGGGAGCACTACTAGCACAGATACGCAGTATTTT. Full variable domain (outside the CDR3, taken from reference TRBV13 and TRBJ2-3): AAGVIQSPRHLIKEKRETATLKCYPIPRHDTVYWYQQGPGQDPQFLISFYEKMQSDKGSIPDRFSAQQFSDYHSELNMSSLELGDSALYFCASSRTSGSTTSTDTQYFGPGTRLTVL.

The J gene is TRBJ2-2, the V gene TRBV7-9; tentative D call: TRBD1 (8 bases). The CDR3 is 17 amino acids. The ends were cut back, 4 bases at V and 2 bases at J, with 17 bases in the middle. In germline, CDR1 is SEHNR, CDR2 FQNEAQ (reference sequence). CDR3 nucleotides: TGTGCCAGCAGCTCCAACAGGGGGGGAAACAACACCGGGGAGCTGTTTTTT. Its translation is CASSSNRGGNNTGELFF.

Here the CDR3 DNA reads TGTGCCAGCAGCGTAGCTGAAGGGGGGACAGGTCAAGAGACCCAGTACTTC. Amino acid sequence: CASSVAEGGTGQETQYF. This chain joins TRBV9 and TRBJ2-5, with TRBD1 identical over 8 bases. CDR1 and CDR2 (germline): SGDLS, YYNGEE. The CDR3 is made up of 17 amino acids. The J segment lost 2 bases and the V segment lost 0 bases, leaving 9 bases of the junction unmatched.

The J gene is TRBJ1-5, the V gene TRBV10-3, with D maybe TRBD1 (5 bases). V lost 5 bases and J lost 4, with 15 bases in between. This CDR3 region has 15 residues. The germline V gene has CDR1 ENHRY and CDR2 SYGVKD. CDR3 loop: CAISTAGTGNQPQHF. In DNA form, the CDR3 reads TGTGCCATCAGTACCGCCGGGACGGGGAATCAGCCCCAGCATTTT.

This chain joins TRBV6-6 and TRBJ2-7; D is possibly TRBD1 (5 bases). Per germline, CDR1 MNHNY and CDR2 SVGAGI (reference sequence). CDR3 size: 14 residues. V was pared by 6 bases and J by 2 bases, with 14 bases between. In DNA, the CDR3 is TGTGCCAGCAGACCCCCGGACACTACCTACGAGCAGTACTTC. Its protein is CASRPPDTTYEQYF.

The genes are TRBV30 and TRBJ1-1, with TRBD1 as a possible D gene (6 bases). The ends were cut back, 4 bases at V and 1 base at J, with 13 bases in the middle. CDR1 is GTSNPN, CDR2 SVGIG, per germline (reference sequence). CDR3 size: 14 residues. The CDR3 DNA is TGTGCCTGGAAAAGGACAGCAGCGAACACTGAAGCTTTCTTT. Its protein product is CAWKRTAANTEAFF.

The rearrangement uses TRBV11-3 and TRBJ2-1; 7 nucleotides line up with TRBD2. Germline V gene lookup returns CDR1 SGHNT and CDR2 YENEEA. The V gene end was trimmed by 2 bases and the J gene end by 3 bases; junction bases not matched to a gene: 7. The CDR3 spans 16 residues. CDR3 amino acids: CASSLWGEGRYNEQFF. The CDR3 DNA follows: TGTGCCAGCAGCTTATGGGGGGAGGGCCGCTACAATGAGCAGTTCTTC.

V usage is TRBV11-3 and J usage is TRBJ2-1; the D gene could be TRBD1 or TRBD2 (6 bases each). V was cut by 5 bases and J by 9 bases, with 14 bases left in between. This CDR3 comprises 13 residues. Germline V gives CDR1 SGHNT, CDR2 YENEEA. The CDR3 coding sequence is TGTGCCAGCAGCCGACAAGAGGGGGGTGAGCAGTTCTTC. Residues: CASSRQEGGEQFF.

V usage is TRBV28 and J usage is TRBJ2-5; 8 bases agree with TRBD1. This CDR3 region has 17 residues. CDR1 and CDR2 from the germline V gene are MDHEN and SYDVKM. The V segment lost 4 bases and the J segment 5 bases; nucleotides outside the gene matches: 15. Written as DNA, the CDR3 is TGTGCCAGCAGTTCGACCCTCCCTGGACAGGGCGGGGAGACCCAGTACTTC. Translating it yields CASSSTLPGQGGETQYF.

The rearrangement links TRBV5-4 to TRBJ2-3; tentatively, D is TRBD1 (6 bases). The germline gives CDR1 SGHNT, CDR2 YYREEE (reference sequence). The V end lost 4 bases, the J end lost 4 bases, and 13 bases lay between the germline ends. This CDR3 contains 14 residues. CDR3 nucleotides: TGTGCCAGCAGCCGCACAGGGTCCGCAGATACGCAGTATTTT. Its translation is CASSRTGSADTQYF. Combining the CDR3 with reference TRBV5-4 and TRBJ2-3 gives the whole variable domain ETGVTQSPTHLIKTRGQQVTLRCSSQSGHNTVSWYQQALGQGPQFIFQYYREEENGRGNFPPRFSGLQFPNYSSELNVNALELDDSALYLCASSRTGSADTQYFGPGTRLTVL.

The CDR3 loop is CASKNEHSNQPQHF. The CDR3 DNA sequence: TGTGCCAGTAAAAATGAGCATAGCAATCAGCCCCAGCATTTT. The chain has TRBV19 and TRBJ1-5, with no clear D. Trimming shortened V by 7 bases and J by 0 bases, and 10 bases separated the two germline ends. Looked up from germline, CDR1 is LNHDA and CDR2 is SQIVND (reference sequence). The CDR3 length is 14 residues.

The chain is built from TRBV14 and TRBJ2-3, with TRBD2 matching 7 bases. The CDR3 is made up of 17 amino acids. Germline loops: CDR1 SGHDN, CDR2 FVKESK. Trimming removed 1 base from V and 0 bases from J; junction bases left unmatched: 7. The CDR3 region is CASSQGLTSDSTDTQYF. The CDR3 nucleotides are TGTGCCAGCAGCCAAGGGTTAACTAGCGACAGCACAGATACGCAGTATTTT. Using reference TRBV14 and TRBJ2-3 for the parts outside the CDR3, the full variable domain is EAGVTQFPSHSVIEKGQTVTLRCDPISGHDNLYWYRRVMGKEIKFLLHFVKESKQDESGMPNNRFLAERTGGTYSTLKVQPAELEDSGVYFCASSQGLTSDSTDTQYFGPGTRLTVL.

V and J are TRBV18 and TRBJ1-2, with a possible D match to TRBD1 (5 bases). V gave up 4 bases and J gave up 8 bases, with 14 bases separating them. This CDR3 comprises 13 residues. From germline, CDR1 is KGHSH and CDR2 LQKENI. The CDR3: CASSLEGAGGYTF. In nucleotides, the CDR3 is TGTGCCAGCTCACTCGAAGGGGCGGGCGGCTACACCTTC.

The rearrangement joins TRBV4-1 to TRBJ1-3; D is unclear. The germline gives CDR1 MGHRA, CDR2 YSYEKL. The CDR3 is made up of 14 amino acids. V shed 4 bases and J shed 4 bases, with 11 bases lying between them. The DNA of the CDR3 is TGCGCCAGCAGCCTGGATGTTCCGGGAAACACCATATATTTT. As protein: CASSLDVPGNTIYF.

The chain carries TRBV5-1 and TRBJ2-7, with D uncertain. The germline CDR1 and CDR2 sequences are SGHRS and YFSETQ. Trimming removed 4 bases from V and 2 bases from J, with 19 bases in between. The CDR3 is 16 amino acids. The CDR3 DNA reads TGCGCCAGCAGCAATAAAGACACCCTTAGCACCTACGAGCAGTACTTC. It translates to CASSNKDTLSTYEQYF.